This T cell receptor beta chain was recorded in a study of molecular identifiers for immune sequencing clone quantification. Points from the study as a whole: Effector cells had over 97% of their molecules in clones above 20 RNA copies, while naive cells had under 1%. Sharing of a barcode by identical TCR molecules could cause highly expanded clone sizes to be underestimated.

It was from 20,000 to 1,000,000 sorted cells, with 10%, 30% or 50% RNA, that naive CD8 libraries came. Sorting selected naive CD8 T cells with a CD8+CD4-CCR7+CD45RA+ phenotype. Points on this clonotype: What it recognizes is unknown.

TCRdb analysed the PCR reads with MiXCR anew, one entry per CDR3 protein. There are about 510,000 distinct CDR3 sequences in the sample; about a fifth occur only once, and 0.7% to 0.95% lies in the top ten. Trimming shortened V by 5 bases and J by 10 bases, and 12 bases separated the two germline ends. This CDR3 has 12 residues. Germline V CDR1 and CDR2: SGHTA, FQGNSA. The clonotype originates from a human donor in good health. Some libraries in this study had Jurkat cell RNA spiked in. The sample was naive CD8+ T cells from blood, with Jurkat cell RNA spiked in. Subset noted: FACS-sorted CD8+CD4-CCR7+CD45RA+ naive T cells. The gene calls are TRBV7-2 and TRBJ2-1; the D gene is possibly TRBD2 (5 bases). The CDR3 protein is CASSPGLLEQFF. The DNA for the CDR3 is TGTGCCAGCAGCCCTGGACTTCTAGAGCAGTTCTTC.